This T cell receptor (beta chain) was observed in a study of blood T cells in healthy people across ages. Germline CDR1 reads LGHDT; CDR2 reads YNNKEL (reference sequence). The V and J ends lost 3 bases and 5 bases respectively, with 14 bases between them. The CDR3 is made up of 15 amino acids. Together with a sample-barcoded 5' primer, a J-beta primer mix was included in a second PCR lasting roughly 6 to 12 cycles. A template-switch adaptor that had 12 random nucleotides put a tag on each cDNA molecule. MiXCR was run by TCRdb on the 5' RACE reads, yielding one entry per CDR3 protein. This table holds about 780,000 distinct CDR3 sequences, roughly 24% found once. This clonotype was counted a few times. These data also featured in a second study, about T cells of mothers and their children.

The sequenced sample was blood. The V gene is TRBV3-1, the J gene TRBJ2-1, with D perhaps matching TRBD1 (6 bases). This receptor was taken from a boy younger than 18 in good health. Here the CDR3 DNA reads TGTGCCAGCAGCCAGGGTCGGACAGCCAACAATGAGCAGTTCTTC. It encodes CASSQGRTANNEQFF.